The 29 T cell receptor beta chains below come from one sample, sequenced in a study of cytomegalovirus exposure and HLA in healthy donors. Amplification used 60 Vbeta primers and 13 Jbeta primers. Generated by immunoSEQ multiplex PCR, the TCRdb table keeps only in-frame clones and is missing some. The table records about 130,000 clones, roughly three quarters of them present only once. The source material was PBMCs. These receptors were obtained from a man aged 25 to 40 in good health and CMV-seropositive.

The J gene is TRBJ2-5, the V gene TRBV7-8, with D possibly matching TRBD2 (7 bases). Trimming stripped 5 bases from V and 5 bases from J, with 18 bases between. The CDR3 has 15 amino acids. Germline V gene data show CDR1 as SGHVS and CDR2 as FQNEAQ. The CDR3 bases are TGTGCCAGCAGCCCTATAGGGTCGGGGGGCGAGACCCAGTACTTC. Translation: CASSPIGSGGETQYF.

V is TRBV10-3 and J is TRBJ2-7, with 8 bases matching TRBD1. Germline V gene lookup returns CDR1 ENHRY and CDR2 SYGVKD. The CDR3 sequence is 15 residues long. V trimming: 5 bases; J trimming: 1 base; junction bases outside the gene matches: 7. The DNA for the CDR3 is TGTGCCATCAGTAGTGGACAGGGTCAATCCTACGAGCAGTACTTC. Its protein product is CAISSGQGQSYEQYF.

The chain employs TRBV2 and TRBJ2-1, with TRBD2 matching 12 bases. V was clipped by 4 bases and J by 8 bases; unmatched bases: 6. CDR1 and CDR2 from the germline V gene are SNHLY and FYNNEI. The CDR3 spans 15 residues. The CDR3 reads CASSVLAGGVDEQFF. Here the CDR3 DNA reads TGTGCCAGCAGTGTCCTAGCGGGAGGGGTGGATGAGCAGTTCTTC.

This clone was found a few times. The gene calls are TRBV6-5 and TRBJ1-5, with 11 bases matching TRBD1. Germline V lookup: CDR1 MNHEY, CDR2 SVGAGI. The length of the CDR3 is 14 residues. After removal of 5 bases from V and 6 bases from J, the junction contained 3 bases not matched to a gene. CDR3 sequence reads: CASSPGTGGQPQHF. As DNA, the CDR3 is TGTGCCAGCAGTCCTGGGACAGGGGGTCAGCCCCAGCATTTT.

This chain connects TRBV9 to TRBJ2-7; a weak D match, TRBD1 (6 bases). The germline gives CDR1 SGDLS, CDR2 YYNGEE. V lost 3 bases and J 6 bases, leaving 13 bases between the germline ends. CDR3 length: 13 residues. CDR3 sequence: CASSAIQGSEQYF. Here the CDR3 DNA reads TGTGCCAGCAGCGCCATACAGGGCAGCGAGCAGTACTTC. Complete variable domain (other parts from reference TRBV9 and TRBJ2-7): DSGVTQTPKHLITATGQRVTLRCSPRSGDLSVYWYQQSLDQGLQFLIQYYNGEERAKGNILERFSAQQFPDLHSELNLSSLELGDSALYFCASSAIQGSEQYFGPGTRLTVT.

The chain couples TRBV7-2 to TRBJ2-7; D is unresolved. Germline loops: CDR1 SGHTA, CDR2 FQGNSA. The CDR3 extends over 15 amino acids. The germline V and J ends were trimmed by 1 base and 7 bases, with 17 bases remaining between them. CDR3 region: CASSLGDGAITEQYF. The CDR3 DNA follows: TGTGCCAGCAGCTTAGGAGACGGAGCTATTACGGAGCAGTACTTC.

This clone has a single count. This chain links TRBV5-1 with TRBJ2-7; 11 bases agree with TRBD1. V gave up 0 bases and J gave up 4 bases; unmatched junction bases: 3. CDR3 size: 15 residues. Germline lookup yields CDR1 SGHRS and CDR2 YFSETQ. The CDR3 DNA reads as TGCGCCAGCAGCTTGGGAGGGACAGGGGGTTACGAGCAGTACTTC. It is translated as CASSLGGTGGYEQYF.

This rearrangement joins TRBV10-1 to TRBJ2-7; D call uncertain. CDR3 size: 12 residues. Trimming took off 3 bases at V and 7 bases at J, with 10 bases between the two ends. Germline lookup yields CDR1 WNHNN and CDR2 SYGVQD (reference sequence). The CDR3 reads CASSDSSWEQYF. The CDR3 nucleotides are TGCGCCAGCAGTGACTCTAGTTGGGAGCAGTACTTC.

The chain recombines TRBV5-1 with TRBJ2-1, with 7 nucleotides matching TRBD1. The CDR3 covers 16 residues. CDR1 is SGHRS and CDR2 is YFSETQ in the germline V gene. The V segment lost 5 bases and the J segment 0 bases; nucleotides outside the gene matches: 8. CDR3 in DNA: TGCGCCAGCAGGCTTACAGGGGCGAACTCCTACAATGAGCAGTTCTTC. It yields the protein CASRLTGANSYNEQFF.

This clone was seen more than once but under ten times. The chain uses TRBV27 and TRBJ1-1; 7 bases fit TRBD1. Per the germline V gene, CDR1 is MNHEY and CDR2 is SMNVEV (reference sequence). The CDR3 length is 12 residues. With 4 bases clipped from V and 10 bases from J, the junction kept 6 bases outside the gene matches. The CDR3 spells CASSSTTGLAFF. The CDR3 DNA is TGTGCCAGCAGTTCAACGACAGGGTTAGCTTTCTTT.

The J gene is TRBJ1-3, the V gene TRBV7-2; 7 bases agree with TRBD1. V lost 6 bases, J lost 4 bases, and 3 bases stayed unmatched. This CDR3 contains 13 residues. The germline V gene has CDR1 SGHTA and CDR2 FQGNSA. This chain's CDR3 is CASSWDSGNTIYF. For the CDR3, the DNA is TGTGCCAGCAGTTGGGACAGCGGAAACACCATATATTTT. The full variable domain, with the rest looked up from reference TRBV7-2 and TRBJ1-3, is GAGVSQSPSNKVTEKGKDVELRCDPISGHTALYWYRQSLGQGLEFLIYFQGNSAPDKSGLPSDRFSAERTGGSVSTLTIQRTQQEDSAVYLCASSWDSGNTIYFGEGSWLTVV.

In regard to this clone: Other DNA sequences in the sample encode the same CDR3. The chain employs TRBV7-2 and TRBJ2-7; 13 bases fit TRBD2. With 1 base clipped from V and 4 bases from J, the junction kept 1 base outside the gene matches. The germline CDR1 and CDR2 sequences are SGHTA and FQGNSA. The CDR3 contains 15 residues. The CDR3 DNA follows: TGTGCCAGCAGCTTAGGGACTAGCGGGAGTTACGAGCAGTACTTC. Protein sequence: CASSLGTSGSYEQYF.

The rearrangement links TRBV28 to TRBJ2-7; a weak D match, TRBD1 (6 bases). This CDR3 spans 13 amino acids. Germline assignment: CDR1 MDHEN and CDR2 SYDVKM. Trimming cost V 6 bases and J 5 bases, with 14 bases left between them. Written as DNA, the CDR3 is TGTGCCAGCAGGATTACAGGGTCCCACGAGCAGTACTTC. Its protein product is CASRITGSHEQYF.

This clone has only a few counts. The chain has TRBV28 and TRBJ2-3; possible D gene TRBD2, 6 bases. The V end lost 3 bases, the J end lost 2 bases, and 18 bases lay between the germline ends. The CDR3 extends over 17 amino acids. Germline CDR1 and CDR2: MDHEN and SYDVKM. CDR3 amino acids: CASSLNTPGTFTDTQYF. The CDR3 nucleotides read TGTGCCAGCAGTTTGAATACGCCCGGGACTTTCACAGATACGCAGTATTTT.

The chain employs TRBV10-3 and TRBJ2-5; the D gene is possibly TRBD2 (5 bases). The CDR3 spans 13 residues. Germline loops: CDR1 ENHRY, CDR2 SYGVKD. The V end was cut by 4 bases, the J end by 3 bases, with 9 bases between. The CDR3 is CAISGRAEETQYF. The CDR3 nucleotides read TGTGCCATCAGTGGGCGGGCCGAAGAGACCCAGTACTTC.

The chain couples TRBV9 to TRBJ1-1, with 8 positions matching TRBD1. CDR1 and CDR2 (germline): SGDLS, YYNGEE. The CDR3 runs to 15 residues. V shed 0 bases, J shed 7 bases, and the junction held 8 bases outside the gene matches. Here the CDR3 reads CASSVEGRGLNEAFF. The CDR3 DNA reads as TGTGCCAGCAGCGTAGAAGGCAGGGGGCTCAATGAAGCTTTCTTT.

This clone appeared a few times. The chain recombines TRBV30 with TRBJ1-2, with a weak D call TRBD1 (5 bases). This CDR3 spans 16 amino acids. Germline V CDR1 and CDR2: GTSNPN, SVGIG (reference sequence). Trimming shortened V by 3 bases and J by 2 bases, and 19 bases separated the two germline ends. The CDR3 DNA reads as TGTGCCTGGAGAGCTAAGGGGTTCGGAATGAACTATGGCTACACCTTC. Translating gives CAWRAKGFGMNYGYTF.

V gene TRBV7-2 combines with J gene TRBJ2-1; 9 bases are a match to TRBD2. The CDR3 contains 14 residues. Germline V gives CDR1 SGHTA, CDR2 FQGNSA. The ends lost 5 bases at V and 9 bases at J; junction bases unmatched: 8. As DNA, the CDR3 is TGTGCCAGCAGCCAGGGACTAGCCCTTGGTGAGCAGTTCTTC. The encoded protein is CASSQGLALGEQFF.

The V gene is TRBV5-1, the J gene TRBJ1-2; 9 nucleotides line up with TRBD1. CDR1 and CDR2 from the germline V gene are SGHRS and YFSETQ. The CDR3 is 16 amino acids. Trimming took 0 bases from V and 10 from J; bases not matched to a gene: 13. The CDR3 DNA reads as TGCGCCAGCAGCTTGGATGGGCCACAGGGGGCGGGGATCTACACCTTC. Encoded protein: CASSLDGPQGAGIYTF.

This clone was detected once. The CDR3 is CASRGGQGFADTQYF. The DNA for the CDR3 is TGCGCCAGCAGGGGGGGACAGGGGTTTGCAGATACGCAGTATTTT. V gene TRBV4-1 combines with J gene TRBJ2-3, with 10 nucleotides matching TRBD1. The germline CDR1 and CDR2 sequences are MGHRA and YSYEKL. V trimming: 6 bases; J trimming: 4 bases; junction bases outside the gene matches: 7. The CDR3 totals 15 residues.

The rearrangement joins TRBV19 to TRBJ2-7; possibly TRBD2 for D (6 bases). The CDR3 loop spans 15 amino acids. V lost 1 base and J lost 6, with 16 bases in between. Germline CDR1 and CDR2: LNHDA and SQIVND (reference sequence). The CDR3 DNA is TGTGCCAGTAGTATAGCGTCCGGGAGTATTGGCGAGCAGTACTTC. It specifies CASSIASGSIGEQYF.

The gene calls are TRBV28 and TRBJ2-3, with D hard to call. Germline V gene sequence: CDR1 MDHEN, CDR2 SYDVKM. Deletions cut 4 bases from V and 1 base from J, with 12 bases between. The CDR3 is 15 amino acids. CDR3 residues: CASSSLYLGTDTQYF. In DNA, the CDR3 is TGTGCCAGCAGTTCCCTCTATTTAGGCACAGATACGCAGTATTTT.

The chain employs TRBV9 and TRBJ1-2; D perhaps matches TRBD1 (6 bases). The V gene's germline CDR1 is SGDLS and CDR2 YYNGEE. The CDR3 length is 14 residues. V was trimmed by 0 bases and J by 6 bases, leaving 12 bases between them. The CDR3 nucleotides are TGTGCCAGCAGCGTAGACCTGGGGGCGAATGGCTACACCTTC. Translated, it gives CASSVDLGANGYTF.

This CDR3 reads CASSLVRGGGTYYEQYF. The CDR3 DNA is TGTGCCAGCAGCTTAGTGAGAGGGGGGGGAACATACTACGAGCAGTACTTC. The chain links TRBV7-8 to TRBJ2-5; D possibly corresponds to TRBD2 (7 bases). The J call is uncertain, as TRBJ2-7 better fits the DNA end. Per germline, CDR1 SGHVS and CDR2 FQNEAQ. The CDR3 covers 17 residues.

The rearrangement links TRBV6-1 to TRBJ2-3; D is undetermined. Between the trimmed V and J ends, which lost 8 bases and 0 bases, there was a span of 9 bases. Per germline, CDR1 MNHNS and CDR2 SASEGT. This CDR3 is 13 amino acids long. The CDR3 loop is CASRRFSTDTQYF. The DNA for the CDR3 is TGTGCCAGCCGCAGATTTAGCACAGATACGCAGTATTTT.

This clone showed up just a few times. This chain connects TRBV14 to TRBJ2-4; D might be TRBD2 (5 bases). From germline, CDR1 is SGHDN and CDR2 FVKESK. Trimming took off 4 bases at V and 3 bases at J, with 19 bases between the two ends. The CDR3 has 17 residues. CDR3 loop: CASSPGQYLGSKNIQYF. Written as DNA, the CDR3 is TGTGCCAGCAGCCCGGGTCAATATCTGGGGAGCAAAAACATTCAGTACTTC. The variable domain in full, completed from reference TRBV14 and TRBJ2-4, reads EAGVTQFPSHSVIEKGQTVTLRCDPISGHDNLYWYRRVMGKEIKFLLHFVKESKQDESGMPNNRFLAERTGGTYSTLKVQPAELEDSGVYFCASSPGQYLGSKNIQYFGAGTRLSVL.

The V gene is TRBV7-9, the J gene TRBJ2-5, with D perhaps matching TRBD2 (6 bases). The CDR3 is made up of 17 amino acids. Trimming stripped 5 bases from V and 1 base from J, with 20 bases between. The germline gives CDR1 SEHNR, CDR2 FQNEAQ (reference sequence). The CDR3 spells CASSPPMAGGVQETQYF. The CDR3 DNA follows: TGTGCCAGCAGCCCCCCCATGGCCGGCGGGGTCCAAGAGACCCAGTACTTC.

The chain joins TRBV19 to TRBJ1-5; TRBD1 might be the D (5 bases). Germline CDR1 and CDR2: LNHDA and SQIVND (reference sequence). The CDR3 has 17 residues. Trimming stripped 3 bases from V and 3 bases from J, with 18 bases between. The CDR3 nucleotides read TGTGCCAGTAGTATTGTTTGGGGCGGAACATCCAATCAGCCCCAGCATTTT. Translated: CASSIVWGGTSNQPQHF. The complete variable domain, with remaining parts taken from reference TRBV19 and TRBJ1-5, reads DGGITQSPKYLFRKEGQNVTLSCEQNLNHDAMYWYRQDPGQGLRLIYYSQIVNDFQKGDIAEGYSVSREKKESFPLTVTSAQKNPTAFYLCASSIVWGGTSNQPQHFGDGTRLSIL.

The CDR3 sequence: CSVSTSVEQYF. DNA of the CDR3: TGCAGCGTTTCGACTAGCGTCGAGCAGTACTTC. This chain uses TRBV29-1 with TRBJ2-7; 8 nucleotides line up with TRBD2. The germline CDR1 and CDR2 sequences are SQVTM and ANQGSEA. CDR3 length: 11 amino acids. The V gene end was trimmed by 5 bases and the J gene end by 6 bases; junction bases not matched to a gene: 3.